This T cell receptor (beta chain) emerged from a study of T cell responses to AZD1222 COVID-19 vaccine. Study-level background: Pooled in the analysis were second doses at about 4 or about 12 weeks. Study-level findings and limits: Repertoires in all cases were sampled only once the peak T cell response had passed. At baseline, just five to seven AZD1222 recipients tested seropositive. Dominant CD4 TCR responses targeted spike regions 160-218 and 743-854.

With regard to this clone: Its antigen is undetermined.

The CDR3 runs 14 residues. The V gene's germline CDR1 is SGHRS and CDR2 YFSETQ. V lost 2 bases, J lost 5 bases, and 3 bases stayed unmatched. Assay: immunoSEQ multiplex PCR; the TCRdb copy retains only in-frame clones and omits some. The sample yields 130,000 to 150,000 clones, roughly 92% seen once. The TCR originated in an adult in good health. The rearrangement uses TRBV5-1 and TRBJ2-1, with 8 positions matching TRBD2. The sample was peripheral blood, taken on day 0 of AZD1222 vaccination. The CDR3 DNA reads TGCGCCAGCAGCTTAGCGGGAGATCACAATGAGCAGTTCTTC. Encoded protein: CASSLAGDHNEQFF.